A selection of T cell receptor beta chains follows, all from one sample in a study of glioma-infiltrating T cells. TCRdb recomputed calls from the multiplex PCR reads with MiXCR, one row per CDR3 protein. The sample has a few hundred thousand distinct CDR3 sequences, roughly two fifths seen once. Source material: glioma tissue, nonneoplastic brain tissue, or PBMCs (not recorded which). These receptors were collected from a human donor with low-grade glioma or glioblastoma, undergoing nonglioma brain surgery, or in good health (not recorded which). Both conserved end residues are part of each CDR3. The D gene is left open where the match is weak. Size tells how often a clone was seen (once, few, many) or the class of an expanded clone, and some rows leave it out.

>TRBD1|TRBV28|NA|TRBJ1-5
CASSGYRGHQPQHF
TGTGCCAGCAGTGGGTACAGGGGTCATCAGCCCCAGCATTTT
>NA|TRBV27|NA|TRBJ1-1
CASSFRLPNTEAFF
TGTGCCAGCAGTTTCCGCCTCCCGAACACTGAAGCTTTCTTT
>NA|TRBV3-1|NA|TRBJ2-7
CASSLRLREQYF
TGTGCCAGCAGCCTCCGATTGCGAGAGCAGTACTTC
>NA|TRBV28|NA|TRBJ2-5
CASSPDSPRTQYF
TGTGCCAGCAGCCCGGACAGCCCGAGGACCCAGTACTTC
>NA|TRBV20-1|NA|TRBJ1-2
CSAFGPSRFGYTF
TGCAGTGCTTTCGGGCCCTCCCGTTTTGGCTACACCTTC
>NA|TRBV28|NA|TRBJ2-7
CASSFRSTGNYEQYF
TGTGCCAGCAGTTTCCGGTCAACAGGAAACTACGAGCAGTACTTC
>NA|TRBV12-3/TRBV12-4|few|TRBJ2-7
CASRLAYYEQYF
TGTGCCAGCAGACTAGCTTACTACGAGCAGTACTTC
>NA|TRBV2|NA|TRBJ1-1
CANSERQAYTEAFF
TGTGCCAACAGTGAGCGGCAGGCTTACACTGAAGCTTTCTTT
>NA|TRBV6-2/TRBV6-3|many|TRBJ1-1
CASSYSSSNTEAFF
TGTGCCAGCAGTTACTCAAGCAGCAACACTGAAGCTTTCTTT
>NA|TRBV20-1|many|TRBJ2-1
CSAYHKARSYNEQFF
TGCAGTGCCTATCACAAGGCCCGCTCCTACAATGAGCAGTTCTTC
>NA|TRBV12-5|NA|TRBJ1-2
CASGLDPQHPYGYTF
TGTGCTAGTGGTTTGGACCCACAGCATCCCTATGGCTACACCTTC
>NA|TRBV19|NA|TRBJ1-6
CASSISFLLRNSPLHF
TGTGCCAGTAGTATTTCCTTCCTTCTCAGGAATTCACCCCTCCACTTT
>TRBD2|TRBV10-3|NA|TRBJ2-7
CAISNERGISYEQYF
TGTGCCATCAGTAATGAGCGGGGGATATCCTACGAGCAGTACTTC